These 24 T cell receptor beta chains were sequenced from one sample in a study of cytomegalovirus exposure and HLA in healthy donors. Vbeta (60) and Jbeta (13) primers were used in the PCR. The data were produced by immunoSEQ multiplex PCR, yet TCRdb's version contains in-frame clones alone and is incomplete. The sample holds around 150,000 clones, about three quarters seen once. The sample taken for sequencing was PBMCs. These receptors were obtained from a male donor in good health and CMV-seronegative.

The chain uses TRBV6-5 and TRBJ2-3; 7 nucleotides line up with TRBD2. Trimming cost V 0 bases and J 6 bases; bases outside gene matches: 9. The CDR3 contains 16 residues. Germline CDR1 reads MNHEY; CDR2 reads SVGAGI. The CDR3 loop reads CASSYSVGGGQDTQYF. Written as DNA, the CDR3 is TGTGCCAGCAGTTACTCGGTGGGGGGGGGTCAGGATACGCAGTATTTT.

Here the CDR3 DNA reads TGTGCCAGCAGCCCCGATGTGGGCCCTTACGAGCAGTACTTC. Translated, it gives CASSPDVGPYEQYF. The genes are TRBV11-2 and TRBJ2-7; D unresolved. The ends were cut back, 5 bases at V and 4 bases at J, with 15 bases in the middle. Per germline, CDR1 SGHAT and CDR2 FQNNGV. The CDR3 length is 14 residues. The variable domain in full, completed from reference TRBV11-2 and TRBJ2-7, reads EAGVAQSPRYKIIEKRQSVAFWCNPISGHATLYWYQQILGQGPKLLIQFQNNGVVDDSQLPKDRFSAERLKGVDSTLKIQPAKLEDSAVYLCASSPDVGPYEQYFGPGTRLTVT.

This chain links TRBV7-9 with TRBJ1-6; unclear D gene. CDR1 and CDR2 from the germline V gene are SEHNR and FQNEAQ (reference sequence). V gave up 2 bases and J gave up 6 bases, with 8 bases separating them. CDR3 size: 14 residues. CDR3 sequence reads: CASSLRDINSPLHF. DNA of the CDR3: TGTGCCAGCAGCTTAAGAGATATTAATTCACCCCTCCACTTT.

The chain links TRBV7-3 to TRBJ1-1; D is possibly TRBD1 (5 bases). Germline lookup yields CDR1 SGHTA and CDR2 FQGTGA. The CDR3 consists of 15 residues. V lost 1 base and J 0 bases, leaving 9 bases between the germline ends. The CDR3 here is CASSLMADMNTEAFF. CDR3 sequence (DNA): TGTGCCAGCAGCTTAATGGCGGACATGAACACTGAAGCTTTCTTT.

V is TRBV13 and J is TRBJ2-7; maybe TRBD1 (6 bases). The CDR3 consists of 14 residues. Trimming pared 3 bases from V and 0 bases from J, leaving 9 bases between. The germline CDR1 and CDR2 sequences are PRHDT and FYEKMQ (reference sequence). The CDR3: CASSFGTPSYEQYF. CDR3 DNA sequence: TGTGCCAGCAGCTTCGGGACACCCTCCTACGAGCAGTACTTC.

The rearrangement links TRBV19 to TRBJ2-1; D may be TRBD1 (5 bases). V lost 0 bases, J lost 1 base, and 10 bases lay in between. This CDR3 comprises 16 residues. Germline CDR1 is LNHDA and CDR2 is SQIVND (reference sequence). The chain's CDR3 is CASSIEGARSYNEQFF. The DNA for the CDR3 is TGTGCCAGTAGTATAGAAGGGGCCCGGTCCTACAATGAGCAGTTCTTC.

This chain uses TRBV19 with TRBJ2-7; 11 positions match TRBD2. The CDR3 is 16 residues long. Germline V CDR1 and CDR2: LNHDA, SQIVND (reference sequence). After removal of 5 bases from V and 2 bases from J, the junction contained 8 bases not matched to a gene. This CDR3 reads CASSPRTSGFTYEQYF. The CDR3 DNA is TGTGCCAGTAGTCCGCGGACTAGCGGGTTTACCTACGAGCAGTACTTC.

The chain carries TRBV9 and TRBJ2-3, with 7 bases lining up with TRBD1. J gave up 4 bases and V 4 bases, and 3 bases lay outside the gene matches. Germline CDR1 is SGDLS and CDR2 is YYNGEE. The CDR3 has 13 residues. The CDR3 reads CASSQQGPDTQYF. The CDR3 coding sequence is TGTGCCAGCAGCCAACAGGGGCCAGATACGCAGTATTTT.

V gene TRBV5-1 combines with J gene TRBJ2-1; tentative D call: TRBD2 (6 bases). In germline, CDR1 is SGHRS, CDR2 YFSETQ. There are 15 residues in the CDR3. Trimming left V 4 bases short and J 0 bases short, with 11 bases between. The CDR3 sequence is CASSDLAFSYNEQFF. The CDR3 nucleotides read TGCGCCAGCAGCGATCTAGCGTTCTCCTACAATGAGCAGTTCTTC.

As concerns this clone: In the same sample, other DNA sequences code for this CDR3. The chain is built from TRBV10-3 and TRBJ1-2, with 7 bases aligning to TRBD1. Germline CDR1 ENHRY, CDR2 SYGVKD. This CDR3 has 14 residues. V lost 6 bases and J lost 4; bases outside the gene matches: 8. This CDR3 is CAISGTETFYGYTF. The CDR3 DNA follows: TGTGCCATCAGCGGGACAGAGACCTTCTATGGCTACACCTTC.

CDR3 nucleotide sequence: TGTGCCAGCAGTGAATTGGGGCCCGGAGCTTTCTTT. It specifies CASSELGPGAFF. This chain links TRBV2 with TRBJ1-1, with D perhaps matching TRBD1 (5 bases). Trimming stripped 2 bases from V and 10 bases from J, with 11 bases between. CDR1 and CDR2 from the germline V gene are SNHLY and FYNNEI. CDR3 size: 12 residues. Combining the CDR3 with reference TRBV2 and TRBJ1-1 gives the whole variable domain EPEVTQTPSHQVTQMGQEVILRCVPISNHLYFYWYRQILGQKVEFLVSFYNNEISEKSEIFDDQFSVERPDGSNFTLKIRSTKLEDSAMYFCASSELGPGAFFGQGTRLTVV.

This clone occurred a few times. This sequence joins TRBV11-3 and TRBJ1-1, with D maybe TRBD1 (6 bases). Trimming removed 5 bases from V and 0 bases from J, with 13 bases in between. The CDR3 contains 15 residues. Per the germline V gene, CDR1 is SGHNT and CDR2 is YENEEA. For the CDR3, the DNA is TGTGCCAGCAGCATCGCGGGGGCCCTGAACACTGAAGCTTTCTTT. This gives the protein CASSIAGALNTEAFF. Variable domain in full (rest from reference TRBV11-3 and TRBJ1-1): EAGVVQSPRYKIIEKKQPVAFWCNPISGHNTLYWYLQNLGQGPELLIRYENEEAVDDSQLPKDRFSAERLKGVDSTLKIQPAELGDSAVYLCASSIAGALNTEAFFGQGTRLTVV.

V and J are TRBV27 and TRBJ2-1, with D perhaps matching TRBD2 (6 bases). Germline CDR1 reads MNHEY; CDR2 reads SMNVEV (reference sequence). The ends were cut back, 2 bases at V and 7 bases at J, with 12 bases in the middle. The CDR3 contains 14 residues. For the CDR3, the DNA is TGTGCCAGCAGTTTAGAACTAGCTAAGAATGAGCAGTTCTTC. The encoded protein is CASSLELAKNEQFF.

V usage is TRBV7-2 and J usage is TRBJ1-2, with a possible D match to TRBD1 (6 bases). The V and J ends lost 4 bases and 4 bases respectively, with 16 bases between them. This CDR3 has 15 residues. The V gene's germline CDR1 is SGHTA and CDR2 FQGNSA. The CDR3: CASSSPNRAGYGYTF. DNA for the CDR3: TGTGCCAGCAGCTCCCCCAACAGGGCAGGCTATGGCTACACCTTC.

The gene calls are TRBV12-5 and TRBJ1-4; 10 bases line up with TRBD1. Germline lookup yields CDR1 LGHNT and CDR2 FRNRAP. Trimming at V came to 6 bases and at J to 2 bases, leaving 3 bases not matched to a gene. The CDR3 totals 15 residues. CDR3 region: CASGTTGGTNEKLFF. The CDR3 coding sequence is TGTGCTAGTGGGACGACAGGGGGCACTAATGAAAAACTGTTTTTT.

This clone was counted a few times. This sequence joins TRBV5-4 and TRBJ1-4; D is ambiguous. The V end lost 4 bases, the J end lost 3 bases, and 16 bases lay between the germline ends. Per the germline V gene, CDR1 is SGHNT and CDR2 is YYREEE (reference sequence). The CDR3 covers 16 residues. The CDR3 sequence: CASSRAGGRANEKLFF. The CDR3 DNA reads as TGTGCCAGCAGCCGAGCGGGAGGGAGGGCTAATGAAAAACTGTTTTTT.

This chain joins TRBV28 and TRBJ1-2, with 8 bases that match TRBD1. The CDR3 is 12 amino acids. J lost 8 bases, V lost 7 bases, and 6 bases had no gene match. Germline assignment: CDR1 MDHEN and CDR2 SYDVKM. CDR3 amino acids: CASTQGARGYTF. The CDR3 DNA reads TGTGCCAGCACCCAGGGGGCGCGGGGCTACACCTTC.

This chain uses TRBV11-3 with TRBJ2-1, with TRBD1 matching over 9 bases. Germline lookup yields CDR1 SGHNT and CDR2 YENEEA. Trimming at V came to 7 bases and at J to 6 bases, leaving 10 bases not matched to a gene. The CDR3 consists of 15 residues. CDR3 sequence reads: CASTLRDRAGNEQFF. CDR3 in DNA: TGTGCCAGCACCCTTAGGGACAGGGCGGGCAATGAGCAGTTCTTC. The variable domain in full, completed from reference TRBV11-3 and TRBJ2-1, reads EAGVVQSPRYKIIEKKQPVAFWCNPISGHNTLYWYLQNLGQGPELLIRYENEEAVDDSQLPKDRFSAERLKGVDSTLKIQPAELGDSAVYLCASTLRDRAGNEQFFGPGTRLTVL.

This clone is a singleton in its sample. The genes are TRBV25-1 and TRBJ1-5; weak D call: TRBD1 (6 bases). V lost 3 bases to trimming and J lost 6 bases, with 9 bases between them. The germline V gene has CDR1 MGHDK and CDR2 SYGVNS. The CDR3 is 13 amino acids. The CDR3 coding sequence is TGTGCCAGCAGTGAGACGACAGGTCAGCCCCAGCATTTT. Its translation is CASSETTGQPQHF.

The chain has TRBV7-6 and TRBJ1-1, with 9 nucleotides matching TRBD1. J lost 1 base, V lost 1 base, and 4 bases had no gene match. CDR3 size: 16 residues. The germline V gene encodes CDR1 SGHVS and CDR2 FNYEAQ. The CDR3 here is CASSLGTGQGNTEAFF. The CDR3 DNA is TGTGCCAGCAGCTTAGGTACGGGACAGGGGAACACTGAAGCTTTCTTT.

The CDR3 DNA follows: TGCAGCGTTGTCAACAGCTACGAGCAGTACTTC. Its translation: CSVVNSYEQYF. This chain links TRBV29-1 with TRBJ2-7; no reliable D call. Germline V CDR1 and CDR2: SQVTM, ANQGSEA. The V and J ends lost 4 bases and 3 bases respectively, with 7 bases between them. This CDR3 is 11 amino acids long.

The chain couples TRBV6-5 to TRBJ2-3; possible D gene TRBD2, 6 bases. Germline values: CDR1 MNHEY, CDR2 SVGAGI. The CDR3 contains 15 residues. Trimming pared 6 bases from V and 1 base from J, leaving 14 bases between. Here the CDR3 DNA reads TGTGCCAGCAGGCGGGACTCCCCTGGCACAGATACGCAGTATTTT. Amino acids: CASRRDSPGTDTQYF.

V is TRBV28 and J is TRBJ1-1; D remains unclear. V was shortened by 1 base and J by 3 bases, with 12 bases between the two germline ends. CDR3 length equals 15 residues. CDR1 MDHEN and CDR2 SYDVKM come from the germline V gene. CDR3 amino acids: CASSLLSPGDTEAFF. CDR3 in DNA: TGTGCCAGCAGTTTATTATCTCCAGGCGACACTGAAGCTTTCTTT.

V and J are TRBV11-1 and TRBJ2-7; 9 bases match TRBD2. The CDR3 loop spans 14 amino acids. J lost 5 bases, V lost 2 bases, and 4 bases had no gene match. Germline CDR1 and CDR2: SGHAT and FQDESV (reference sequence). In nucleotides, the CDR3 is TGTGCCAGCAGCTTAATGCTAGCGGGAAACGAGCAGTACTTC. As protein: CASSLMLAGNEQYF.